This is a list of T cell receptor beta chains from one sample in a study of CD8 T cells in Susac syndrome. TCRdb redid the calling of the immunoSEQ multiplex PCR reads with MiXCR, one entry per CDR3 protein. The profile shows roughly 160,000 distinct CDR3 sequences, around 95% of them singletons. Source material: CD4+ T cells from PBMCs. The receptors originated from a human donor in good health. Each CDR3 is given with its conserved first and last residue. Each record gives: D gene, V gene, clone size, J gene, CDR3 protein, CDR3 DNA. The D gene is left open where the match is weak. Where a row states a size, it is once, few, many or the class of an expanded clone; other rows omit it.

>NA|TRBV7-3|NA|TRBJ2-1
CASSLMENEQFF
TGTGCCAGCAGCTTAATGGAGAATGAGCAGTTCTTC
>TRBD2|TRBV20-1|NA|TRBJ2-3
CSASQTSGGLSTDTQYF
TGCAGTGCTAGTCAAACTAGCGGGGGGCTAAGCACAGATACGCAGTATTTT
>NA|TRBV6-5|NA|TRBJ1-2
CASSYSGGGGYTF
TGTGCCAGCAGTTACTCGGGGGGCGGTGGCTACACCTTC
>NA|TRBV5-4|NA|TRBJ2-7
CASSLQRFYEQYF
TGTGCCAGCAGCTTGCAACGGTTCTACGAGCAGTACTTC
>NA|TRBV7-3|NA|TRBJ1-5
CASSLTFSQPQHF
TGTGCCAGCAGCTTAACGTTTTCACAGCCCCAGCATTTT
>NA|TRBV27|few|TRBJ1-1
CASSLSWGGLPAFF
TGTGCCAGCAGTTTATCTTGGGGCGGACTCCCAGCTTTCTTT
>TRBD2|TRBV24-1|NA|TRBJ2-2
CATSIQSASGGTGELFF
TGTGCCACCAGTATTCAATCGGCGAGCGGGGGCACCGGGGAGCTGTTTTTT
>TRBD2|TRBV20-1|NA|TRBJ2-3
CSATSGGPLADTQYF
TGCAGTGCCACCTCGGGGGGGCCCCTCGCAGATACGCAGTATTTT
>NA|TRBV24-1|NA|TRBJ2-7
CATSDPRGPAYEQYF
TGTGCCACCAGTGATCCCCGGGGGCCCGCCTACGAGCAGTACTTC
>NA|TRBV20-1|once|TRBJ2-1
CSAPGTNPNEQFF
TGCAGTGCTCCAGGGACCAATCCCAATGAGCAGTTCTTC
>NA|TRBV4-1|NA|TRBJ2-5
CASSPRLGREGTQYF
TGCGCCAGCAGCCCCAGGCTAGGGCGCGAGGGGACCCAGTACTTC
>TRBD1|TRBV18|NA|TRBJ1-5
CASSPGTGDLQPQHF
TGTGCCAGCTCACCAGGGACAGGGGATTTGCAGCCCCAGCATTTT
>NA|TRBV29-1|NA|TRBJ2-7
CSVRPVSYSYEQYF
TGCAGCGTCCGCCCCGTTAGTTACTCCTACGAGCAGTACTTC
>NA|TRBV14|NA|TRBJ1-1
CATPIKGGEAFF
TGTGCCACCCCGATCAAAGGGGGTGAAGCTTTCTTT
>NA|TRBV13|NA|TRBJ1-2
CASSLVGRSQGYTF
TGTGCCAGCAGCTTAGTTGGGAGATCTCAAGGCTACACCTTC
>NA|TRBV30|NA|TRBJ1-5
CAWSARVGQPQHF
TGTGCCTGGAGTGCCAGGGTCGGTCAGCCCCAGCATTTT
>TRBD1|TRBV11-2|NA|TRBJ2-7
CASSSSTGLLEQYF
TGTGCCAGCAGCTCCTCGACAGGGTTGCTTGAGCAGTACTTC
>NA|TRBV7-2|NA|TRBJ1-1
CASSLKGGLMNTEAFF
TGTGCCAGCAGCCTTAAAGGGGGACTCATGAACACTGAAGCTTTCTTT
>NA|TRBV15|NA|TRBJ2-6
CATSREGEGANVLTF
TGTGCCACCAGCAGAGAGGGTGAAGGGGCCAACGTCCTGACTTTC
>NA|TRBV29-1|once|TRBJ1-2
CSAWAAYGYTF
TGCAGCGCCTGGGCAGCCTACGGCTACACCTTC
>NA|TRBV20-1|once|TRBJ2-1
CSASVRAAYNEQFF
TGCAGTGCTAGTGTTCGGGCAGCTTACAATGAGCAGTTCTTC
>NA|TRBV4-2|NA|TRBJ1-1
CASSQAPGAGETEAFF
TGTGCCAGCAGCCAAGCCCCTGGGGCAGGGGAAACTGAAGCTTTCTTT
>TRBD1|TRBV4-2|NA|TRBJ1-5
CASSQGQGAGQPQHF
TGTGCCAGCAGCCAGGGACAGGGGGCAGGACAGCCCCAGCATTTT
>TRBD2|TRBV24-1|NA|TRBJ2-1
CATSEDRTSGHYNEQFF
TGTGCCACCAGTGAGGACCGGACTAGCGGGCACTACAATGAGCAGTTCTTC
>TRBD1|TRBV9|NA|TRBJ1-2
CASSVEGTGGVYTF
TGTGCCAGCAGCGTGGAGGGGACAGGGGGCGTCTACACCTTC
>NA|TRBV19|NA|TRBJ2-3
CASSFNTDTQYF
TGTGCCAGTAGCTTCAACACAGATACGCAGTATTTT
>TRBD1|TRBV20-1|NA|TRBJ2-1
CSAWDRGDNEQFF
TGCAGTGCCTGGGACAGGGGGGACAATGAGCAGTTCTTC
>NA|TRBV13|NA|TRBJ2-1
CASSRAGSSSYNEQFF
TGTGCCAGCAGCAGAGCCGGGAGCAGCTCCTACAATGAGCAGTTCTTC